Listed below are T cell receptor beta chains from one sample, sequenced in a study of blood T cell repertoires in COVID-19. Measured with immunoSEQ multiplex PCR; TCRdb has only the in-frame clones, and not every one. The repertoire holds about 150,000 clones, with roughly four fifths as singletons. The sequenced material came from peripheral blood. The source of these receptors is a woman in her sixties with COVID-19, enrolled during active disease. Both conserved end residues are part of each CDR3. D genes are given only for firm matches. Rows give clone size only sometimes, using once, few, many, or a class for an expanded clone.

V gene	CDR3 length	D gene	clone size	J gene	CDR3 DNA	CDR3 protein
TRBV18	14	-	-	TRBJ1-6	TGTGCCAGCTCACCAGGAGGGAGGAATTCACCCCTCCACTTT	CASSPGGRNSPLHF
TRBV27	14	TRBD1	-	TRBJ1-2	TGTGCCAGCAGTCGGGACAGGGGATGGCGTGGCTACACCTTC	CASSRDRGWRGYTF
TRBV11-2	17	-	-	TRBJ2-1	TGTGCCAGCAGCGCCCCGGGACATGGTAACTCCTACAATGAGCAGTTCTTC	CASSAPGHGNSYNEQFF
TRBV19	14	-	-	TRBJ2-3	TGTGCCAGTAGTATAGTAGCAAACACAGATACGCAGTATTTT	CASSIVANTDTQYF
TRBV19	13	-	few	TRBJ1-2	TGTGCCAGTAGTATTTTGCTCACGCGGGGCTACACCTTC	CASSILLTRGYTF
TRBV11-2	17	-	-	TRBJ1-3	TGTGCCAGCAGTCCAAATCGGCCTAGACGCTCTGGAAACACCATATATTTT	CASSPNRPRRSGNTIYF
TRBV7-7	16	TRBD2	-	TRBJ2-5	TGTGCCAGCAGCTTAGGGCCCGGGGGGGGCCAGGAGACCCAGTACTTC	CASSLGPGGGQETQYF
TRBV7-9	14	TRBD1	-	TRBJ1-6	TGTGCCAGCTACAGGACAGGGGGTGATTCACCCCTCCACTTT	CASYRTGGDSPLHF
TRBV13	14	-	once	TRBJ2-4	TGTGCCAGCAGCTTAGGCCTTACTAGAAACATTCAGTACTTC	CASSLGLTRNIQYF
TRBV6-5	13	TRBD2	-	TRBJ2-7	TGTGCCAGCAATCCGGGAGGGCCCCACGAGCAGTACTTC	CASNPGGPHEQYF
TRBV27	13	TRBD1	-	TRBJ1-2	TGTGCCAGCAGTGAGGGGGCGAACTATGGCTACACCTTC	CASSEGANYGYTF
TRBV2	15	-	once	TRBJ1-5	TGTGCCAGCAGGTCAGGGACACATAGCAATCAGCCCCAGCATTTT	CASRSGTHSNQPQHF
TRBV4-2	13	-	few	TRBJ1-1	TGTGCCAGCAGCCAAGTAGGAGGGCCCGAAGCTTTCTTT	CASSQVGGPEAFF
TRBV19	13	-	-	TRBJ1-4	TGTGCCAGTAGTGATACAGGGAATGAAAAACTGTTTTTT	CASSDTGNEKLFF
TRBV5-1	16	-	once	TRBJ2-3	TGCGCCAGCAGCTTGATTCAGGGTTCTAGCACAGATACGCAGTATTTT	CASSLIQGSSTDTQYF
TRBV12-5	17	TRBD1	-	TRBJ1-4	TGTGCTAGTGGTTTGCCCGAGGGACAGGTGCTGCCTGGGGAACTGTTTTTT	CASGLPEGQVLPGELFF
TRBV7-9	16	-	-	TRBJ1-4	TGTGCCAGCAGCTCCGGGGGGCAGGGCAGGAGTGAAAAACTGTTTTTT	CASSSGGQGRSEKLFF
TRBV5-1	16	-	-	TRBJ1-5	TGCGCCAGCAGAGAAGGTGGAGGCAGAGGCAATCAGCCCCAGCATTTT	CASREGGGRGNQPQHF
TRBV6-5	14	-	-	TRBJ1-4	TGTGCCAGCAGGAACCGGGGTATCGGTGAAAAACTGTTTTTT	CASRNRGIGEKLFF
TRBV18	15	TRBD1	-	TRBJ1-5	TGTGCCAGCTCATTCGACAGGGGGCAGGATCAGCCCCAGCATTTT	CASSFDRGQDQPQHF
TRBV7-9	14	TRBD1	few	TRBJ1-6	TGTGCCAGCAGCCGTGGACAGGGGAGTTCCTCCCTCCACTTT	CASSRGQGSSSLHF
TRBV6-6	12	-	few	TRBJ1-1	TGTGCCAGCAGTTACGATAGAACTGAAGCTTTCTTT	CASSYDRTEAFF
TRBV5-4	16	TRBD2	-	TRBJ2-7	TGTGCCAGCAGCTTGACTAGCGGGAGGGTCTCCTACGAGCAGTACTTC	CASSLTSGRVSYEQYF
TRBV6-2/TRBV6-3	16	TRBD2	-	TRBJ2-1	TGTGCCAGCAGTTACGGGGCGGGAGGGCGTATTCATGAGCAGTTCTTC	CASSYGAGGRIHEQFF
TRBV24-1	14	-	-	TRBJ1-5	TGTGCCACCAGTCACCGGGACAATAATCAGCCCCAGCATTTT	CATSHRDNNQPQHF
TRBV19	14	-	-	TRBJ1-1	TGTGCCAGTAGGCCATGGGGAGTAGGAACTGAAGCTTTCTTT	CASRPWGVGTEAFF
TRBV14	17	-	-	TRBJ1-6	TGTGCCAGCAGCCAAGAGGAGTTCGCCTCCTATAATTCACCCCTCCACTTT	CASSQEEFASYNSPLHF
TRBV10-1	13	-	-	TRBJ1-1	TGCGCCAGCACCGCGACAGGGAACACTGAAGCTTTCTTT	CASTATGNTEAFF
TRBV9	16	TRBD1	-	TRBJ2-2	TGTGCCAGCAGCGGACCGGGACAGGGGGGCACCGGGGAGCTGTTTTTT	CASSGPGQGGTGELFF
TRBV19	15	TRBD2	-	TRBJ2-5	TGTGCCAGTAGAGGACTAGCGGGACGTGAAGAGACCCAGTACTTC	CASRGLAGREETQYF
TRBV7-2	14	-	-	TRBJ1-2	TGTGCCAGCACCCTTCGGCGGGAAGGGGAAGGCTACACCTTC	CASTLRREGEGYTF
TRBV19	15	-	-	TRBJ1-2	TGTGCCAGTAGTATTCGATCACTCGCTAACTATGGCTACACCTTC	CASSIRSLANYGYTF
TRBV24-1	16	-	once	TRBJ2-3	TGTGCCACCAGTGATTCACAGGCCTTCAGGGCAGATACGCAGTATTTT	CATSDSQAFRADTQYF
TRBV5-1	14	-	-	TRBJ1-4	TGCGCCAGCAGCTTCGGCGGGGGCGATGAAAAACTGTTTTTT	CASSFGGGDEKLFF
TRBV7-3	15	-	-	TRBJ2-7	TGTGCCAGCAGAAAAGGGACTGCCCCTAAAGACGAGCAGTACTTC	CASRKGTAPKDEQYF
TRBV6-5	16	TRBD1	-	TRBJ1-6	TGTGCCAGCAGTTACTCGACAGGGGGCTATAATTCACCCCTCCACTTT	CASSYSTGGYNSPLHF
TRBV14	18	TRBD2	-	TRBJ2-5	TGTGCCAGCAGCCAAGATACGGGGCTAGCGGTATCCCAAGAGACCCAGTACTTC	CASSQDTGLAVSQETQYF